These 28 T cell receptor beta chains were sequenced from one sample in a study of cytomegalovirus exposure and HLA in healthy donors. The PCR had 60 Vbeta and 13 Jbeta primers. The data were produced by immunoSEQ multiplex PCR, yet TCRdb's version contains in-frame clones alone and is incomplete. The data show about 94,000 clones, more than 75% seen once. The specimen sequenced was PBMCs. These receptors were taken from a woman in her sixties or seventies in good health and CMV-seronegative.

The CDR3, as DNA: TGTGCCAGCAGCTCCGGGACAGGGGGCGAGACCCAGTACTTC. Protein sequence: CASSSGTGGETQYF. The chain employs TRBV7-9 and TRBJ2-5, with 12 bases aligning to TRBD1. The germline gives CDR1 SEHNR, CDR2 FQNEAQ (reference sequence). V shed 4 bases and J 5 bases; nucleotides not matched to a gene: 2. This CDR3 comprises 14 residues. The whole variable domain, filled in from reference TRBV7-9 and TRBJ2-5, reads DTGVSQNPRHKITKRGQNVTFRCDPISEHNRLYWYRQTLGQGPEFLTYFQNEAQLEKSRLLSDRFSAERPKGSFSTLEIQRTEQGDSAMYLCASSSGTGGETQYFGPGTRLLVL.

This chain joins TRBV9 and TRBJ2-5, with D unresolved. This CDR3 contains 14 residues. The germline V gene encodes CDR1 SGDLS and CDR2 YYNGEE. Trimming cost V 0 bases and J 2 bases, with 8 bases left between them. CDR3 in amino acids: CASSVEPEQETQYF. The CDR3 DNA sequence: TGTGCCAGCAGCGTAGAACCAGAACAAGAGACCCAGTACTTC. Full variable domain (missing parts from reference TRBV9 and TRBJ2-5): DSGVTQTPKHLITATGQRVTLRCSPRSGDLSVYWYQQSLDQGLQFLIQYYNGEERAKGNILERFSAQQFPDLHSELNLSSLELGDSALYFCASSVEPEQETQYFGPGTRLLVL.

This CDR3 reads CAWSVAGGPGSNNEQFF. The CDR3 bases are TGTGCCTGGAGCGTAGCGGGAGGGCCGGGCTCGAACAATGAGCAGTTCTTC. V usage is TRBV30 and J usage is TRBJ2-1, with 11 bases fitting TRBD2. The ends lost 3 bases at V and 5 bases at J; junction bases unmatched: 12. The length of the CDR3 is 17 residues. Germline V gives CDR1 GTSNPN, CDR2 SVGIG (reference sequence).

The chain has TRBV5-1 and TRBJ2-5; TRBD2 is a possible D gene (7 bases). Trimming shortened V by 5 bases and J by 5 bases, and 19 bases separated the two germline ends. The CDR3 runs to 15 residues. CDR1 and CDR2 from the germline V gene are SGHRS and YFSETQ. In DNA form, the CDR3 reads TGCGCCAGCAGGTCATTCGGGGGGCGCGAGGAGACCCAGTACTTC. Its translation is CASRSFGGREETQYF.

J is TRBJ2-7 and V is TRBV5-1; 7 bases agree with TRBD1. The J segment lost 6 bases and the V segment lost 4 bases, leaving 7 bases of the junction unmatched. Germline V CDR1 and CDR2: SGHRS, YFSETQ. This CDR3 is built from 13 residues. As DNA, the CDR3 is TGCGCCAGCAGCGACAGGGTTTTAGGCGAGCAGTACTTC. Protein: CASSDRVLGEQYF.

The chain recombines TRBV28 with TRBJ1-1; 7 bases map to TRBD1. The V segment lost 4 bases and the J segment 9 bases; nucleotides outside the gene matches: 2. From germline, CDR1 is MDHEN and CDR2 SYDVKM. The CDR3 totals 11 residues. This CDR3 reads CASSSGQKAFF. DNA for the CDR3: TGTGCCAGCAGTTCGGGACAGAAAGCTTTCTTT.

J is TRBJ1-2 and V is TRBV28, with D unclear. Germline CDR1 and CDR2: MDHEN and SYDVKM. V was shortened by 3 bases and J by 4 bases, with 12 bases between the two germline ends. The length of the CDR3 is 14 residues. The CDR3 coding sequence is TGTGCCAGCAGTTTTGGAGGAGAACCCTATGGCTACACCTTC. Translating gives CASSFGGEPYGYTF.

V and J are TRBV29-1 and TRBJ2-5; D gene ambiguous. The CDR3 is 11 amino acids. Germline loops: CDR1 SQVTM, CDR2 ANQGSEA. Trimming removed 2 bases at V and 8 bases at J, with 9 bases between. The CDR3 DNA follows: TGCAGCGTTGAACGAAGCTCTACCCAGTACTTC. This codes for CSVERSSTQYF.

This chain links TRBV10-3 with TRBJ1-1, with 8 positions matching TRBD1. The CDR3 has 17 amino acids. Germline V gene data show CDR1 as ENHRY and CDR2 as SYGVKD. Trimming removed 5 bases from V and 0 bases from J; junction bases left unmatched: 11. In nucleotides, the CDR3 is TGTGCCATCAGTCCCTCGGACAGGGAAGTAATGAACACTGAAGCTTTCTTT. Its protein is CAISPSDREVMNTEAFF.

CDR3 DNA sequence: TGTGCCAGCAGCTTAGTTACAGGGGCCCTTTTCACAGATACGCAGTATTTT. Residues: CASSLVTGALFTDTQYF. The chain couples TRBV5-6 to TRBJ2-3; 7 bases agree with TRBD1. Germline lookup yields CDR1 SGHDT and CDR2 YYEEEE. This CDR3 is 17 amino acids long. V trimming: 2 bases; J trimming: 2 bases; junction bases outside the gene matches: 11.

The CDR3 is CASSPGLAGHKYNEQFF. CDR3 DNA: TGTGCCAGCAGCCCGGGACTAGCGGGACACAAATACAATGAGCAGTTCTTC. The chain recombines TRBV28 with TRBJ2-1; 13 positions agree with TRBD2. Germline CDR1 and CDR2: MDHEN and SYDVKM. The V segment lost 6 bases and the J segment 4 bases; nucleotides outside the gene matches: 9. This CDR3 has 17 amino acids.

The chain is built from TRBV11-2 and TRBJ2-7, with TRBD2 identical over 9 bases. Per germline, CDR1 SGHAT and CDR2 FQNNGV. After removal of 4 bases from V and 3 bases from J, the junction contained 10 bases not matched to a gene. The CDR3 spans 16 residues. For the CDR3, the DNA is TGTGCCAGCAGCTCCACGACTAGCGGAACGATCTACGAGCAGTACTTC. Translation gives CASSSTTSGTIYEQYF.

This chain joins TRBV7-6 and TRBJ2-7, with 7 positions matching TRBD2. V shed 6 bases and J 3 bases; nucleotides not matched to a gene: 5. This CDR3 is 13 amino acids long. Germline CDR1 is SGHVS and CDR2 is FNYEAQ. CDR3 sequence reads: CASSGGDYYEQYF. The CDR3, as DNA: TGTGCCAGCAGTGGGGGGGACTACTACGAGCAGTACTTC.

Only one count was recorded for this clone. The rearrangement uses TRBV7-9 and TRBJ1-4; the match to TRBD1 covers 8 bases. V shed 5 bases and J 6 bases; nucleotides not matched to a gene: 5. This CDR3 region has 14 residues. Germline assignment: CDR1 SEHNR and CDR2 FQNEAQ (reference sequence). For the CDR3, the DNA is TGTGCCAGCAGCCCAGGGGGCGCGGATGAAAAACTGTTTTTT. Residues: CASSPGGADEKLFF.

The rearrangement uses TRBV30 and TRBJ1-1, with 8 bases that match TRBD1. CDR1 and CDR2 (germline): GTSNPN, SVGIG (reference sequence). This CDR3 is 13 amino acids long. The V segment lost 4 bases and the J segment 4 bases; nucleotides outside the gene matches: 5. The chain's CDR3 is CAWNRGKSTEAFF. The CDR3 DNA reads TGTGCCTGGAACAGGGGGAAGAGCACTGAAGCTTTCTTT. Supplemented by reference TRBV30 and TRBJ1-1, the full variable domain reads SQTIHQWPATLVQPVGSPLSLECTVEGTSNPNLYWYRQAAGRGLQLLFYSVGIGQISSEVPQNLSASRPQDRQFILSSKKLLLSDSGFYLCAWNRGKSTEAFFGQGTRLTVV.

The chain recombines TRBV6-5 with TRBJ1-5; the D is unclear. The CDR3 sequence is 15 residues long. V was clipped by 6 bases and J by 2 bases, with 14 bases between them. CDR1 and CDR2 from the germline V gene are MNHEY and SVGAGI. The chain's CDR3 is CASSPKAGGNQPQHF. The CDR3 DNA sequence: TGTGCCAGCAGCCCCAAGGCCGGGGGCAATCAGCCCCAGCATTTT.

The chain links TRBV28 to TRBJ2-7, with 7 nucleotides matching TRBD2. The CDR3 consists of 13 residues. The trim removed 6 bases at V and 3 bases at J, leaving 5 bases unmatched. The germline gives CDR1 MDHEN, CDR2 SYDVKM. In DNA, the CDR3 is TGTGCCAGCAGCCCGGGACTATACTACGAGCAGTACTTC. Protein sequence: CASSPGLYYEQYF. The full variable domain, with the rest looked up from reference TRBV28 and TRBJ2-7, is DVKVTQSSRYLVKRTGEKVFLECVQDMDHENMFWYRQDPGLGLRLIYFSYDVKMKEKGDIPEGYSVSREKKERFSLILESASTNQTSMYLCASSPGLYYEQYFGPGTRLTVT.

This clone was recorded only once. The chain employs TRBV2 and TRBJ2-7, with a weak D call TRBD2 (6 bases). The CDR3 spans 14 residues. V was clipped by 6 bases and J by 2 bases, with 14 bases between them. Germline V gene data show CDR1 as SNHLY and CDR2 as FYNNEI. CDR3 DNA: TGTGCCAGCAGGGGTAGCGGACGACCCTACGAGCAGTACTTC. It translates to CASRGSGRPYEQYF.

The V and J genes are TRBV7-2 and TRBJ2-1; 8 bases are shared with TRBD2. Germline CDR1 is SGHTA and CDR2 is FQGNSA. This CDR3 has 16 amino acids. Trimming took 5 bases from V and 5 from J; bases not matched to a gene: 11. The CDR3 DNA is TGTGCCAGCAGCCCCCCTCGGGGGGGGAAAAACAATGAGCAGTTCTTC. Its translation is CASSPPRGGKNNEQFF.

This clone appeared a few times. This chain connects TRBV6-1 to TRBJ1-4; D is perhaps TRBD1 (6 bases). There are 18 residues in the CDR3. The germline V and J ends were trimmed by 4 bases and 0 bases, with 18 bases remaining between them. Germline V gives CDR1 MNHNS, CDR2 SASEGT. CDR3 DNA sequence: TGTGCCAGCAGTGGCGGACAGAGATTTACTGCAACTAATGAAAAACTGTTTTTT. Its protein product is CASSGGQRFTATNEKLFF.

The chain carries TRBV19 and TRBJ2-4, with D tentatively TRBD2 (5 bases). Trimming took off 4 bases at V and 7 bases at J, with 11 bases between the two ends. The CDR3 runs to 13 residues. CDR1 and CDR2 from the germline V gene are LNHDA and SQIVND (reference sequence). The CDR3 nucleotides read TGTGCCAGTAGTAAAGGGCCGGGGAACATTCAGTACTTC. Its protein product is CASSKGPGNIQYF. The entire variable domain, with the rest obtained from reference TRBV19 and TRBJ2-4, is as follows: DGGITQSPKYLFRKEGQNVTLSCEQNLNHDAMYWYRQDPGQGLRLIYYSQIVNDFQKGDIAEGYSVSREKKESFPLTVTSAQKNPTAFYLCASSKGPGNIQYFGAGTRLSVL.

V and J are TRBV7-2 and TRBJ2-7; a possible D gene is TRBD1 (6 bases). Germline CDR1 reads SGHTA; CDR2 reads FQGNSA. The V end lost 5 bases, the J end lost 9 bases, and 14 bases lay between the germline ends. CDR3 length equals 12 residues. DNA of the CDR3: TGTGCCAGCAGCGTAAACAGGGAAGGGCAGTACTTC. Protein product: CASSVNREGQYF.

V gene TRBV5-1 combines with J gene TRBJ2-2, with TRBD1 identical over 7 bases. The V and J ends lost 7 bases and 0 bases, in that order; junction bases with no gene match: 6. The germline V gene has CDR1 SGHRS and CDR2 YFSETQ. CDR3 length: 15 amino acids. Written as DNA, the CDR3 is TGCGCCAGCTACGATGGGACAGCGAACACCGGGGAGCTGTTTTTT. Translating it yields CASYDGTANTGELFF.

V usage is TRBV5-1 and J usage is TRBJ2-1; D is possibly TRBD2 (6 bases). This CDR3 has 13 amino acids. V lost 4 bases to trimming and J lost 8 bases, with 13 bases between them. CDR1 and CDR2 from the germline V gene are SGHRS and YFSETQ. The CDR3 nucleotides are TGCGCCAGCAGCATGGGACTTTTCGATGAGCAGTTCTTC. The encoded protein is CASSMGLFDEQFF.

The chain uses TRBV5-6 and TRBJ2-7; 8 nucleotides match TRBD1. V lost 4 bases to trimming and J lost 7 bases; unmatched junction nucleotides: 10. The CDR3 contains 14 residues. Germline V CDR1 and CDR2: SGHDT, YYEEEE. CDR3 protein: CASSGRQGFWEQYF. As DNA, the CDR3 is TGTGCCAGCAGCGGCCGACAGGGGTTCTGGGAGCAGTACTTC.

The chain joins TRBV7-2 to TRBJ2-5; 8 positions match TRBD2. The CDR3 is 15 amino acids. Germline values: CDR1 SGHTA, CDR2 FQGNSA. Unmatched junction bases numbered 6, after V lost 4 bases and J lost 2 bases. The CDR3 reads CASSSSGGGQETQYF. The CDR3 nucleotides are TGTGCCAGCAGCTCCTCGGGAGGGGGGCAAGAGACCCAGTACTTC.

This chain connects TRBV19 to TRBJ2-7; 11 bases agree with TRBD2. V lost 5 bases and J lost 3; bases outside the gene matches: 3. Germline assignment: CDR1 LNHDA and CDR2 SQIVND (reference sequence). CDR3 length equals 14 residues. The CDR3 here is CASSPGTSGYEQYF. The CDR3 DNA follows: TGTGCCAGTAGTCCTGGGACTAGCGGCTACGAGCAGTACTTC.

This clone was counted a few times. The J gene is TRBJ2-7, the V gene TRBV6-5; D perhaps matches TRBD1 (7 bases). This CDR3 spans 15 amino acids. Germline V lookup: CDR1 MNHEY, CDR2 SVGAGI. V lost 2 bases, J lost 3 bases, and 14 bases lay in between. In DNA form, the CDR3 reads TGTGCCAGCAGTTACGTCGGCAGGGGGGACTACGAGCAGTACTTC. Amino acid sequence: CASSYVGRGDYEQYF.